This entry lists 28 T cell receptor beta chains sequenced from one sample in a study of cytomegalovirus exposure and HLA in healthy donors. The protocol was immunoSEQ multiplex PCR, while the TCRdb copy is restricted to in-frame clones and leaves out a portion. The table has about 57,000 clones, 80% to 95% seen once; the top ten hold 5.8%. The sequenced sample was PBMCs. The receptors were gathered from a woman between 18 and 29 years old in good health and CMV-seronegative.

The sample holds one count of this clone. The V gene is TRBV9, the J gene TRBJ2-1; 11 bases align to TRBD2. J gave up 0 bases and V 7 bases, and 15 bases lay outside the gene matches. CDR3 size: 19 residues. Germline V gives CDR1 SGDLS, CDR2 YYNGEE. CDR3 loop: CASPLAASGGINSYNEQFF. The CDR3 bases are TGTGCCAGCCCCCTGGCGGCTAGCGGGGGGATAAACTCCTACAATGAGCAGTTCTTC. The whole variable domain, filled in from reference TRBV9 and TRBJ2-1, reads DSGVTQTPKHLITATGQRVTLRCSPRSGDLSVYWYQQSLDQGLQFLIQYYNGEERAKGNILERFSAQQFPDLHSELNLSSLELGDSALYFCASPLAASGGINSYNEQFFGPGTRLTVL.

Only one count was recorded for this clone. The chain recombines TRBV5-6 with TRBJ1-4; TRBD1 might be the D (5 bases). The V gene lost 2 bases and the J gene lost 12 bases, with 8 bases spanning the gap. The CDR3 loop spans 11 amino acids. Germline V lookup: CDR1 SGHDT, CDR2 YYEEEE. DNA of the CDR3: TGTGCCAGCAGCTTAGGCAGGGAACTGTTTTTT. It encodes CASSLGRELFF.

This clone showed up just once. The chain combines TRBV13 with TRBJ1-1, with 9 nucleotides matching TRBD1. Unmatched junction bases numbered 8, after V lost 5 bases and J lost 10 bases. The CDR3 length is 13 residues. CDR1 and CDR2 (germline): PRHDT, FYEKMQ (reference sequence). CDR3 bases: TGTGCCAGCAGCCGCAACAGGGGGCTAGCAGCTTTCTTT. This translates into CASSRNRGLAAFF.

CDR3 bases: TGCGCCAGCAGCTTGGCCGGACAGGGGTGGTTCTTC. Translation: CASSLAGQGWFF. The V gene is TRBV5-1, the J gene TRBJ2-1, with 9 nucleotides matching TRBD1. The V gene end was trimmed by 0 bases and the J gene end by 15 bases; junction bases not matched to a gene: 4. The germline V gene has CDR1 SGHRS and CDR2 YFSETQ. The CDR3 contains 12 residues.

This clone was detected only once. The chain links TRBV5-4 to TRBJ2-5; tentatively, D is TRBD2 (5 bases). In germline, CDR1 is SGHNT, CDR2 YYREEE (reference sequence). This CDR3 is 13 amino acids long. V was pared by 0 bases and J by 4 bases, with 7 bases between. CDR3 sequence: CASSLVEGETQYF. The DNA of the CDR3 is TGTGCCAGCAGCTTGGTAGAGGGAGAGACCCAGTACTTC.

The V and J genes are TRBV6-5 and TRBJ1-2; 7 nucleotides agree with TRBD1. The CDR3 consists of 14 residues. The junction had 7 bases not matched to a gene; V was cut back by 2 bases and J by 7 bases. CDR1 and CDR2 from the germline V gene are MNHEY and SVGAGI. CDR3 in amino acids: CASSYGQGVGGYTF. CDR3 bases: TGTGCCAGCAGTTACGGGCAGGGGGTAGGTGGCTACACCTTC.

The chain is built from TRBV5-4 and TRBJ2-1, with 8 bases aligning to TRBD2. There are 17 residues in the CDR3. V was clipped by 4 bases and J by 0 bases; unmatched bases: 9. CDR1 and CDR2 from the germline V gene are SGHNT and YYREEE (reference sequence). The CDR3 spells CASSADGAGGSYNEQFF. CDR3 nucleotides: TGTGCCAGCAGCGCGGACGGCGCGGGAGGCTCCTACAATGAGCAGTTCTTC.

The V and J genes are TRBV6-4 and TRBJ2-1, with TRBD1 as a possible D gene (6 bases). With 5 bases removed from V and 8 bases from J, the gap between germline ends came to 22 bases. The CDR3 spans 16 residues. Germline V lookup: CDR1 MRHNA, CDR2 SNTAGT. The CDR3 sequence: CASSPEGGTGQHEQFF. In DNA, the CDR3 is TGTGCCAGCAGTCCTGAAGGGGGAACAGGGCAGCATGAGCAGTTCTTC.

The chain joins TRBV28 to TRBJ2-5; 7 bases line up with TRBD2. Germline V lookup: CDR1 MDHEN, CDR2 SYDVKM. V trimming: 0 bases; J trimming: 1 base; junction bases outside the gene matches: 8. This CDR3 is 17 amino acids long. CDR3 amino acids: CASSLWSLAEGQETQYF. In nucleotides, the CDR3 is TGTGCCAGCAGTTTATGGTCCCTAGCGGAGGGCCAAGAGACCCAGTACTTC.

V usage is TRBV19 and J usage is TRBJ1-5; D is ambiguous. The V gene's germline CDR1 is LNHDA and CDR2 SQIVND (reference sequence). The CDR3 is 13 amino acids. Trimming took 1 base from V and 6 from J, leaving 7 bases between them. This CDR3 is CASSIGEGQPQHF. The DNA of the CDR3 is TGTGCCAGTAGTATAGGGGAGGGTCAGCCCCAGCATTTT.

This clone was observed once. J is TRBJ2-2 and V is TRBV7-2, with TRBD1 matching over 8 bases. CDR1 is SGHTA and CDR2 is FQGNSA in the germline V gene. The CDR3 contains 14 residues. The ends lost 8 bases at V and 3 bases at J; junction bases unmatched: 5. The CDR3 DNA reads TGTGCCAGCCGGACAGGGCCATACACCGGGGAGCTGTTTTTT. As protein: CASRTGPYTGELFF. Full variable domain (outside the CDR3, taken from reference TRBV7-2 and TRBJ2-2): GAGVSQSPSNKVTEKGKDVELRCDPISGHTALYWYRQSLGQGLEFLIYFQGNSAPDKSGLPSDRFSAERTGGSVSTLTIQRTQQEDSAVYLCASRTGPYTGELFFGEGSRLTVL.

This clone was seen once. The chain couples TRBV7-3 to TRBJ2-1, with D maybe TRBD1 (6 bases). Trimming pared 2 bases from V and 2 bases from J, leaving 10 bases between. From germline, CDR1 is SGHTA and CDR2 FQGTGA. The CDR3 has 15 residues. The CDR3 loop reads CASSLPGVAYNEQFF. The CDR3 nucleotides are TGTGCCAGCAGCTTACCAGGGGTCGCCTACAATGAGCAGTTCTTC.

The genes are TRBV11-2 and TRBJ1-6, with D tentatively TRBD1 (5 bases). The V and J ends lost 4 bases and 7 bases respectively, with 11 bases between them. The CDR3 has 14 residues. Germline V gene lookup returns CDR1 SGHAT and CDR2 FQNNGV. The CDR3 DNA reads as TGTGCCAGCAGCTACAGGAGGGGAAATTCACCCCTCCACTTT. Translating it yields CASSYRRGNSPLHF.

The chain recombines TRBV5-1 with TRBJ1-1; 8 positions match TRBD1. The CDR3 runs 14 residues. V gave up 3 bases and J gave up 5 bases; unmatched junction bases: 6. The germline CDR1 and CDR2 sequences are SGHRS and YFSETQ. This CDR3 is CASSSLRGHTEAFF. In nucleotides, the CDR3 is TGCGCCAGCAGCTCCCTCAGGGGGCATACTGAAGCTTTCTTT.

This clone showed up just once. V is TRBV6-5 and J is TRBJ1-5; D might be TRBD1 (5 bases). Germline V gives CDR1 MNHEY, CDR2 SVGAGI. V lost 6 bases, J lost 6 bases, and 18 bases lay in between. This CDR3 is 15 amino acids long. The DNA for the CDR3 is TGTGCCAGCAGGACCGGTAGGGGATGGGGTCAGCCCCAGCATTTT. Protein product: CASRTGRGWGQPQHF.

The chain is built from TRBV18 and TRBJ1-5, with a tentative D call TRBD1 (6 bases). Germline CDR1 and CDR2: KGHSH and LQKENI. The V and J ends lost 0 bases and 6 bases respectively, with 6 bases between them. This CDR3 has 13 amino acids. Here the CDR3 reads CASSPPQGQPQHF. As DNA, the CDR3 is TGTGCCAGCTCACCACCACAGGGTCAGCCCCAGCATTTT.

The CDR3 loop is CASSSMFMNTEAFF. The CDR3 DNA follows: TGTGCCAGCAGTTCTATGTTCATGAACACTGAAGCTTTCTTT. The genes are TRBV27 and TRBJ1-1, with D hard to call. Germline-derived CDR1 and CDR2 are MNHEY and SMNVEV (reference sequence). Trimming shortened V by 4 bases and J by 0 bases, and 9 bases separated the two germline ends. This CDR3 spans 14 amino acids.

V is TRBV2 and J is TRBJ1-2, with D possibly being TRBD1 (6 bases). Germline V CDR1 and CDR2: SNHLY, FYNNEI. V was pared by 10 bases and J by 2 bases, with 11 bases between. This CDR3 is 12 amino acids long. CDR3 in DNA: TGTGCCACCTCAGACAGGAACTATGGCTACACCTTC. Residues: CATSDRNYGYTF.

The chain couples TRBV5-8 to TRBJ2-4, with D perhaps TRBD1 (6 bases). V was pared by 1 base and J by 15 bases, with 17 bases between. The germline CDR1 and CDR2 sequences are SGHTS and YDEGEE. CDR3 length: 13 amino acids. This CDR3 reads CASSLTPGTGSYF. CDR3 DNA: TGTGCCAGCAGCTTGACTCCGGGAACAGGGTCGTACTTC. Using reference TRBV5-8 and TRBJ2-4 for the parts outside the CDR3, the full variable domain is EAGVTQSPTHLIKTRGQQATLRCSPISGHTSVYWYQQALGLGLQFLLWYDEGEERNRGNFPPRFSGRQFPNYSSELNVNALELEDSALYLCASSLTPGTGSYFGAGTRLSVL.

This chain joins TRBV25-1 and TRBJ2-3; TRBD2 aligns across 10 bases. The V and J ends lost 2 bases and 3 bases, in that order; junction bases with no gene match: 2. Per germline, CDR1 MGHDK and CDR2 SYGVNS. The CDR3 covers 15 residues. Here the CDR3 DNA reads TGTGCCAGCAGTGAAGCTAGCGGGAGTACAGATACGCAGTATTTT. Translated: CASSEASGSTDTQYF. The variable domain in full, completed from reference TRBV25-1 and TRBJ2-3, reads EADIYQTPRYLVIGTGKKITLECSQTMGHDKMYWYQQDPGMELHLIHYSYGVNSTEKGDLSSESTVSRIRTEHFPLTLESARPSHTSQYLCASSEASGSTDTQYFGPGTRLTVL.

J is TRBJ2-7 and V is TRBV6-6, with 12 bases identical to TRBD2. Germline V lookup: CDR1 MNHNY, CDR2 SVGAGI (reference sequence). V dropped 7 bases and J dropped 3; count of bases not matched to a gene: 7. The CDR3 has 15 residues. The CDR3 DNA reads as TGTGCCAGCACCCAGGTGGGACTAGCGGGCTACGAGCAGTACTTC. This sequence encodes CASTQVGLAGYEQYF.

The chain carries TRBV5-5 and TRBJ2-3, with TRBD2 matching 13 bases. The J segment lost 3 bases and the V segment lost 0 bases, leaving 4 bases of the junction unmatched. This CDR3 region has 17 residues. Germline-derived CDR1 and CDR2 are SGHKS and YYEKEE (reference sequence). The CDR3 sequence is CASSLGTSGGTTDTQYF. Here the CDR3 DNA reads TGTGCCAGCAGCTTGGGGACTAGCGGGGGAACAACAGATACGCAGTATTTT.

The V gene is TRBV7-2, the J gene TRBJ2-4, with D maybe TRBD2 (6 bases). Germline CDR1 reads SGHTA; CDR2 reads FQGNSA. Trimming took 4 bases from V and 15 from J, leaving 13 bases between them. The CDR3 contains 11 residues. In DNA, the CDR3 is TGTGCCAGCAGCTCGCGGGACGGATGGTACTTC. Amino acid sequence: CASSSRDGWYF.

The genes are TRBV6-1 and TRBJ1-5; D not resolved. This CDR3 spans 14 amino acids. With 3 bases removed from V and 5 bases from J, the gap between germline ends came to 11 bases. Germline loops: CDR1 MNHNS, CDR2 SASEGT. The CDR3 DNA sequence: TGTGCCAGCAGTGAGGGCCCAAATCATCAGCCCCAGCATTTT. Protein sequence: CASSEGPNHQPQHF.

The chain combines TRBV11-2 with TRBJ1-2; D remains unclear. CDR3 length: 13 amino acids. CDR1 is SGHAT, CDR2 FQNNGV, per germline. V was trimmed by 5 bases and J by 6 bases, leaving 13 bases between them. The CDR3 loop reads CASSQREGDGYTF. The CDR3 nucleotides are TGTGCCAGCAGCCAACGGGAGGGAGATGGCTACACCTTC.

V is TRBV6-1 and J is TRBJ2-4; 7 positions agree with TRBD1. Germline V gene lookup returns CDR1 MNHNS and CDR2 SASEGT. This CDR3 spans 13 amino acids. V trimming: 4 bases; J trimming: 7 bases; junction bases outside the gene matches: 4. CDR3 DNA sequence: TGTGCCAGCAGTGTACAGGGGATGAACATTCAGTACTTC. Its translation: CASSVQGMNIQYF.

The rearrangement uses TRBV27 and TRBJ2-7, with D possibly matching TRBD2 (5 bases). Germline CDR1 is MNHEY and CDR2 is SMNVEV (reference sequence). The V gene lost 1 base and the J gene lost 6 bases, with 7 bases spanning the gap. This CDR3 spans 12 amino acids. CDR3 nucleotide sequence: TGTGCCAGCAGTTTATTGAGCGGCGAGCAGTACTTC. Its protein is CASSLLSGEQYF.

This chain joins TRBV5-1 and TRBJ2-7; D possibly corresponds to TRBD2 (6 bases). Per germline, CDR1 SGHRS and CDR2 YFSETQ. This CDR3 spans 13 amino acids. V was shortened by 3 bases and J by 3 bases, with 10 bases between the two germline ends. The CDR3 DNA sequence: TGCGCCAGCAGCTCCGGACTATACTACGAGCAGTACTTC. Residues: CASSSGLYYEQYF. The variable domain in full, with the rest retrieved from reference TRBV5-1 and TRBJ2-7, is KAGVTQTPRYLIKTRGQQVTLSCSPISGHRSVSWYQQTPGQGLQFLFEYFSETQRNKGNFPGRFSGRQFSNSRSEMNVSTLELGDSALYLCASSSGLYYEQYFGPGTRLTVT.